This TCR beta chain was sequenced during a study of T cells in Graves' hyperthyroidism and ophthalmopathy. Study results and caveats: Researchers report that a 13 V-J model separated ophthalmopathy from stable hyperthyroidism. Blood also held most thyroid clonotypes expanded beyond 0.001.

10 ml of fresh peripheral blood supplied the PBMCs. RNA transcripts provided the source from which TCR beta CDR3 regions were amplified. The TCR CDR3 first-round RT-PCR relied on the HTBI primer set. One entry per CDR3 protein, called by TCRdb with MiXCR from the multiplex PCR reads. The data show about 640,000 distinct CDR3 sequences, less than 25% seen once. This clonotype has at least ten counts. Its antigen remains unidentified. V was shortened by 2 bases and J by 3 bases, with 13 bases between the two germline ends. The CDR3 is 15 residues long. Germline CDR1 SNHLY, CDR2 FYNNEI. This sequence originates from a man aged 25-45 years with Graves' ophthalmopathy. The sequenced material came from blood. V gene TRBV2 combines with J gene TRBJ2-5; a weak D match, TRBD2 (5 bases). The CDR3 bases are TGTGCCAGCAGTGAATACGGGGTACGGGAAGAGACCCAGTACTTC. Its translation: CASSEYGVREETQYF.